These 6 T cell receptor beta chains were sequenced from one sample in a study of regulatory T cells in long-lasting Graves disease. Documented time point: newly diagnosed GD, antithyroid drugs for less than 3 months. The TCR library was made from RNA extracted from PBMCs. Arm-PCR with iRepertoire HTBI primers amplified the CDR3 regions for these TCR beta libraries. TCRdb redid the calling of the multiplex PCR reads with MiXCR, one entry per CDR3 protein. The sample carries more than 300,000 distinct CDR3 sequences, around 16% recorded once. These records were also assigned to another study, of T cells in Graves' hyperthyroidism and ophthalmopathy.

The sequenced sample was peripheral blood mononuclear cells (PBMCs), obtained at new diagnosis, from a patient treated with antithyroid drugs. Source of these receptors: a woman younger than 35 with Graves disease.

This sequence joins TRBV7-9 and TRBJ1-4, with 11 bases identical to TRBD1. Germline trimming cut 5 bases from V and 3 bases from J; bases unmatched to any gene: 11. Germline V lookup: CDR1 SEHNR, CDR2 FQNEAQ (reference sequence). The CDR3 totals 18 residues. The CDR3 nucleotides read TGTGCCAGCAGCCGGACAGGGGGCGTTGCACTTGCTAATGAAAAACTGTTTTTT. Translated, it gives CASSRTGGVALANEKLFF.

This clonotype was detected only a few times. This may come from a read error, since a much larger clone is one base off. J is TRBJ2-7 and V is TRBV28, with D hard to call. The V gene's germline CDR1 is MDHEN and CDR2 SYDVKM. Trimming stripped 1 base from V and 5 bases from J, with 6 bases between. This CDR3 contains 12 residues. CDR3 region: CASSLSGHEQYF. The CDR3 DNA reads TGTGCCAGCAGTTTATCAGGCCACGAGCAGTACTTC.

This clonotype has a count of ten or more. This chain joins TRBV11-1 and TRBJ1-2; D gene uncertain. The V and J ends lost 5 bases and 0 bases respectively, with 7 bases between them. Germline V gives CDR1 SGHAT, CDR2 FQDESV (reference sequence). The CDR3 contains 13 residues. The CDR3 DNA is TGTGCCAGCAGCATAGACACTAACTATGGCTACACCTTC. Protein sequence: CASSIDTNYGYTF.

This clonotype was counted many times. CDR3 protein: CASSRDIGGSTEAFF. The CDR3 DNA sequence: TGTGCCAGCAGTCGGGACATTGGAGGGAGCACTGAAGCTTTCTTT. This chain connects TRBV6-1 to TRBJ1-1; D might be TRBD1 (6 bases). With 5 bases removed from V and 4 bases from J, the gap between germline ends came to 17 bases. This CDR3 comprises 15 residues. Germline V lookup: CDR1 MNHNS, CDR2 SASEGT.

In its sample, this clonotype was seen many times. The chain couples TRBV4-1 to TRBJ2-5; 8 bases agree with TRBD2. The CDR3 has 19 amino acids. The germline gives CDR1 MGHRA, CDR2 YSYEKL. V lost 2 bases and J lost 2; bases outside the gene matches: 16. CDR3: CASSQRLRASGFWQETQYF. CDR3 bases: TGCGCCAGCAGCCAACGCCTAAGGGCTAGCGGGTTCTGGCAAGAGACCCAGTACTTC.

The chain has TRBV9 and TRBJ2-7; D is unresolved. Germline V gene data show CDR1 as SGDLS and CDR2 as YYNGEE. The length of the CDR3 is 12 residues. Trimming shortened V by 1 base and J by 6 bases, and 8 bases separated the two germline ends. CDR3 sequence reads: CASSVSGSEQYF. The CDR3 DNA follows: TGTGCCAGCAGCGTATCAGGCAGCGAGCAGTACTTC.